A single sample gave rise to the 13 T cell receptor beta chains below, sequenced in a study of blood T cell repertoires in COVID-19. Libraries were prepared by immunoSEQ multiplex PCR; TCRdb keeps only in-frame clonotypes and omits some of them. The sample has 330,000 or so clones, around nine tenths seen once. The specimen sequenced was PBMCs or T cells enriched from blood (not recorded which). The receptors stem from a woman in her twenties or thirties who had been exposed to COVID-19.

J is TRBJ1-2 and V is TRBV28; 10 nucleotides align to TRBD1. The length of the CDR3 is 16 residues. The germline gives CDR1 MDHEN, CDR2 SYDVKM. V dropped 4 bases and J dropped 3; count of bases not matched to a gene: 8. The CDR3 region is CASSSPGQGPYYGYTF. In DNA form, the CDR3 reads TGTGCCAGCAGTTCCCCGGGACAGGGGCCCTACTATGGCTACACCTTC.

CDR3 residues: CASSIGVNTEAFF. In DNA form, the CDR3 reads TGTGCCAGTAGTATTGGAGTGAACACTGAAGCTTTCTTT. The chain carries TRBV19 and TRBJ1-1, with D unclear. V was pared by 3 bases and J by 0 bases, with 5 bases between. This CDR3 region has 13 residues. In germline, CDR1 is LNHDA, CDR2 SQIVND (reference sequence). Combining the CDR3 with reference TRBV19 and TRBJ1-1 gives the whole variable domain DGGITQSPKYLFRKEGQNVTLSCEQNLNHDAMYWYRQDPGQGLRLIYYSQIVNDFQKGDIAEGYSVSREKKESFPLTVTSAQKNPTAFYLCASSIGVNTEAFFGQGTRLTVV.

The chain couples TRBV19 to TRBJ2-1, with 12 bases matching TRBD2. V shed 2 bases and J 7 bases; nucleotides not matched to a gene: 6. Germline CDR1 is LNHDA and CDR2 is SQIVND (reference sequence). The CDR3 length is 16 residues. The CDR3 here is CASSILSSGRGNEQFF. The CDR3 DNA sequence: TGTGCCAGTAGTATACTTTCTAGCGGGAGGGGTAATGAGCAGTTCTTC.

The CDR3 is CASLHRAGANVLTF. CDR3 DNA: TGTGCCAGCCTACACAGGGCTGGGGCCAACGTCCTGACTTTC. J is TRBJ2-6 and V is TRBV6-5; a possible D gene is TRBD1 (6 bases). Germline values: CDR1 MNHEY, CDR2 SVGAGI. This CDR3 spans 14 amino acids. Trimming shortened V by 8 bases and J by 2 bases, and 10 bases separated the two germline ends.

V is TRBV19 and J is TRBJ1-5; D remains ambiguous. Germline CDR1 reads LNHDA; CDR2 reads SQIVND (reference sequence). This CDR3 contains 17 residues. Trimming left V 3 bases short and J 0 bases short, with 15 bases between. The CDR3 region has the DNA TGTGCCAGTAGTATGAGGGATTTTTTCGGTAGCAATCAGCCCCAGCATTTT. It yields the protein CASSMRDFFGSNQPQHF.

The CDR3 loop reads CASSLIPREADTQYF. The CDR3 bases are TGTGCCAGCAGCTTGATTCCCAGGGAGGCAGATACGCAGTATTTT. The chain has TRBV5-5 and TRBJ2-3; the D gene is possibly TRBD2 (6 bases). Trimming left V 1 base short and J 4 bases short, with 13 bases between. CDR3 size: 15 residues. Germline V gene lookup returns CDR1 SGHKS and CDR2 YYEKEE (reference sequence).

This chain joins TRBV7-6 and TRBJ2-1; TRBD2 might be the D (6 bases). Germline assignment: CDR1 SGHVS and CDR2 FNYEAQ. CDR3 length equals 15 residues. V was clipped by 7 bases and J by 3 bases, with 16 bases between them. CDR3 nucleotides: TGTGCCAGCACCCCTCGGGGTAGCGGCTACAATGAGCAGTTCTTC. This encodes CASTPRGSGYNEQFF.

CDR3 sequence reads: CASSEGTGFSYGYTF. CDR3 DNA: TGTGCCAGCAGTGAAGGGACAGGGTTTTCCTATGGCTACACCTTC. The V and J genes are TRBV6-1 and TRBJ1-2, with 8 bases matching TRBD1. Per the germline V gene, CDR1 is MNHNS and CDR2 is SASEGT. V shed 1 base, J shed 4 bases, and the junction held 5 bases outside the gene matches. This CDR3 region has 15 residues.

The genes are TRBV27 and TRBJ2-2, with D possibly being TRBD2 (7 bases). The germline gives CDR1 MNHEY, CDR2 SMNVEV (reference sequence). Trimming stripped 7 bases from V and 0 bases from J, with 12 bases between. This CDR3 region has 15 residues. CDR3 sequence: CASTWGGPNTGELFF. For the CDR3, the DNA is TGTGCCAGCACCTGGGGGGGGCCGAACACCGGGGAGCTGTTTTTT.

The chain joins TRBV2 to TRBJ2-7; 8 nucleotides agree with TRBD2. The V gene's germline CDR1 is SNHLY and CDR2 FYNNEI. V lost 6 bases, J lost 0 bases, and 7 bases stayed unmatched. The CDR3 extends over 15 amino acids. The CDR3 protein is CASSLLAESSYEQYF. DNA for the CDR3: TGTGCCAGCAGCCTACTAGCGGAAAGCTCCTACGAGCAGTACTTC. Complete variable domain (other parts from reference TRBV2 and TRBJ2-7): EPEVTQTPSHQVTQMGQEVILRCVPISNHLYFYWYRQILGQKVEFLVSFYNNEISEKSEIFDDQFSVERPDGSNFTLKIRSTKLEDSAMYFCASSLLAESSYEQYFGPGTRLTVT.

The chain uses TRBV13 and TRBJ2-7; 8 bases agree with TRBD2. V was pared by 5 bases and J by 1 base, with 10 bases of the junction left unmatched. This CDR3 has 16 amino acids. Germline CDR1 is PRHDT and CDR2 is FYEKMQ (reference sequence). The CDR3 DNA reads as TGTGCCAGCAGCCCCCCCGGGGCTAGCGGGTCCTACGAGCAGTACTTC. Translation gives CASSPPGASGSYEQYF. The full variable domain, its missing parts supplied by reference TRBV13 and TRBJ2-7, is AAGVIQSPRHLIKEKRETATLKCYPIPRHDTVYWYQQGPGQDPQFLISFYEKMQSDKGSIPDRFSAQQFSDYHSELNMSSLELGDSALYFCASSPPGASGSYEQYFGPGTRLTVT.

The chain recombines TRBV28 with TRBJ2-3; the D gene is possibly TRBD1 (6 bases). This CDR3 has 13 residues. Germline-derived CDR1 and CDR2 are MDHEN and SYDVKM. The germline V and J ends were trimmed by 6 bases and 4 bases, with 11 bases remaining between them. CDR3 DNA sequence: TGTGCCAGCAGGGGGGCTGGGGCAGATACGCAGTATTTT. Encoded protein: CASRGAGADTQYF.

The rearrangement joins TRBV29-1 to TRBJ1-2; D gene unclear. CDR1 SQVTM and CDR2 ANQGSEA come from the germline V gene. The CDR3 totals 13 residues. Between the trimmed V and J ends, which lost 6 bases and 2 bases, there was a span of 13 bases. The CDR3 region is CSVRGQMNYGYTF. CDR3 coding DNA: TGCAGCGTGCGAGGGCAGATGAACTATGGCTACACCTTC.